The following is a T cell receptor beta chain sequence with its context. The CDR3 covers 18 residues. Germline V lookup: CDR1 SGHTA, CDR2 FQGNSA. V was pared by 4 bases and J by 0 bases, with 21 bases between. These data belong to a study of cytomegalovirus exposure and HLA in healthy donors. Primers: 60 Vbeta forward and 13 Jbeta reverse. Sequencing used immunoSEQ multiplex PCR; TCRdb keeps in-frame clones, though not all of them. The sample holds roughly 120,000 clones, roughly 68% seen once. Sequencing used PBMCs. This chain joins TRBV7-2 and TRBJ1-1; tentative D call: TRBD1 (6 bases). The receptor was isolated from a woman in her 30s in good health and CMV-seronegative. CDR3 sequence reads: CASSSMSLGHLMNTEAFF. The CDR3 region has the DNA TGTGCCAGCAGCTCAATGAGCCTGGGACACCTAATGAACACTGAAGCTTTCTTT. The complete variable domain, with remaining parts taken from reference TRBV7-2 and TRBJ1-1, reads GAGVSQSPSNKVTEKGKDVELRCDPISGHTALYWYRQSLGQGLEFLIYFQGNSAPDKSGLPSDRFSAERTGGSVSTLTIQRTQQEDSAVYLCASSSMSLGHLMNTEAFFGQGTRLTVV.